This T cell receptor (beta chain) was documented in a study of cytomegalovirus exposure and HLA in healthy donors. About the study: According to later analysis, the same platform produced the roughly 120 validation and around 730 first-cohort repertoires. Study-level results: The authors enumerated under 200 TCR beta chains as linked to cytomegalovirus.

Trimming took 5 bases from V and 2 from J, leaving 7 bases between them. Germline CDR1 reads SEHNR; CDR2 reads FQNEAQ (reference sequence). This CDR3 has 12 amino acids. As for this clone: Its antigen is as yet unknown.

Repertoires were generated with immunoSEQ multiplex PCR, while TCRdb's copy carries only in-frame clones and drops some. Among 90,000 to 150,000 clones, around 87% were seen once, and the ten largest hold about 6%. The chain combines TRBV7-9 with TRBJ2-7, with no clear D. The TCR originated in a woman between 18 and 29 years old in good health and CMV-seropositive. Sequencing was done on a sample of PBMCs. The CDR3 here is CASSQQTYEQYF. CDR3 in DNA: TGTGCCAGCAGCCAACAGACCTACGAGCAGTACTTC.